The following is a TCR beta chain sequence with its context. Its target is unknown. Sequencing used immunoSEQ multiplex PCR; TCRdb keeps in-frame clones, though not all of them. The sample contains roughly 120,000 clones, 80% to 90% of which appear only once. The data were taken from a study of T cell responses to AZD1222 COVID-19 vaccine. Turning to the study itself: Whether given at about 4 or about 12 weeks, second doses were pooled.

The V end was cut by 1 base, the J end by 0 bases, with 8 bases between. In germline, CDR1 is LGHNA, CDR2 YSLEER. The CDR3 extends over 15 amino acids. Overall study results and limits: Nearly half of spike-specific TCRs reportedly target unmutated variant regions. Clonal diversity was possibly underestimated, and white British individuals and females predominated among donors.

This rearrangement joins TRBV4-3 to TRBJ2-3; no clear D. The TCR comes from an adult in good health. The material was peripheral blood, obtained on day 0 of AZD1222 vaccination. CDR3 loop: CASSQAAVSTDTQYF. The DNA for the CDR3 is TGCGCCAGCAGCCAAGCGGCGGTGAGCACAGATACGCAGTATTTT.